The 24 T cell receptor beta chains presented below share a single source sample, sequenced in a study of T cell repertoires in cytomegalovirus infection. Each CDR3 protein is one row after TCRdb ran MiXCR on the reads. The sample includes approximately 1,000,000 distinct CDR3 sequences, about a third of them seen just once. These receptors' targets are unknown. The sequencing here drew on cultured CD8+ T cells from PBMCs, taken from culture after CMV antigen stimulation. These receptors were obtained from a human donor in good health (CMV status not recorded). Some clones in this sample may be carry-over from other donors' samples.

Only a few counts were recorded for this clonotype. The CDR3 here is CASSLYYSVRNEQFF. CDR3 bases: TGTGCCAGCAGCTTATACTACTCCGTGAGGAATGAGCAGTTCTTC. The chain is built from TRBV5-4 and TRBJ2-1; the D is unclear. CDR1 and CDR2 (germline): SGHNT, YYREEE (reference sequence). V lost 2 bases, J lost 7 bases, and 16 bases lay in between. The CDR3 extends over 15 amino acids.

The rearrangement uses TRBV15 and TRBJ2-5, with TRBD2 as a possible D gene (7 bases). Germline lookup yields CDR1 LNHNV and CDR2 YYDKDF (reference sequence). The CDR3 contains 16 residues. V was clipped by 5 bases and J by 5 bases, with 21 bases between them. The DNA of the CDR3 is TGTGCCACCAGCCCCCCAGGCGCGGGGGCCTGGGAGACCCAGTACTTC. It specifies CATSPPGAGAWETQYF.

This chain links TRBV29-1 with TRBJ2-7; the D gene is possibly TRBD2 (6 bases). CDR3 length equals 13 residues. V lost 1 base, J lost 4 bases, and 11 bases lay in between. CDR1 is SQVTM, CDR2 ANQGSEA, per germline. The CDR3 reads CSVEGGNYYEQYF. The CDR3 coding sequence is TGCAGCGTTGAAGGCGGGAATTATTACGAGCAGTACTTC.

Concerning this clonotype itself: A much larger clonotype is one base distant, so this may be a read error. The chain couples TRBV27 to TRBJ2-7; a weak D match, TRBD1 (7 bases). Trimming stripped 5 bases from V and 3 bases from J, with 11 bases between. CDR3 size: 13 residues. Germline V CDR1 and CDR2: MNHEY, SMNVEV (reference sequence). CDR3 sequence: CASSGGTVYEQYF. The CDR3 DNA follows: TGTGCCAGCAGTGGGGGGACAGTCTACGAGCAGTACTTC.

This clonotype was seen more than once but under ten times. V and J are TRBV29-1 and TRBJ1-1; D gene unclear. CDR1 and CDR2 (germline): SQVTM, ANQGSEA. Trimming pared 6 bases from V and 4 bases from J, leaving 9 bases between. The CDR3 has 11 residues. The CDR3: CSVGDGTEAFF. The CDR3 DNA is TGCAGCGTAGGCGATGGCACTGAAGCTTTCTTT.

The chain carries TRBV6-2 or TRBV6-3 and TRBJ2-5, with TRBD2 matching over 12 bases. Germline assignment: CDR1 MNHEY and CDR2 SVGEGT. The CDR3 consists of 15 residues. Trimming cost V 5 bases and J 5 bases; bases outside gene matches: 6. The CDR3, as DNA: TGTGCCAGCAGTGTACTAGCGGGGGGCTTGGAGACCCAGTACTTC. Amino acid sequence: CASSVLAGGLETQYF.

This clonotype was seen ten or more times. The genes are TRBV7-8 and TRBJ1-1, with unresolved D. This CDR3 is built from 15 residues. Germline V lookup: CDR1 SGHVS, CDR2 FQNEAQ. The V gene lost 1 base and the J gene lost 8 bases, with 17 bases spanning the gap. DNA of the CDR3: TGTGCCAGCAGCTTAGATGGTTGGGCAGGCTACGAAGCTTTCTTT. Translating it yields CASSLDGWAGYEAFF.

This clonotype was counted ten times or more. The chain employs TRBV12-3 or TRBV12-4 and TRBJ1-5, with a possible D match to TRBD1 (5 bases). This CDR3 contains 12 residues. V gave up 7 bases and J gave up 6 bases, with 10 bases separating them. The CDR3: CASTSGSQPQHF. DNA of the CDR3: TGTGCCAGCACATCAGGGAGTCAGCCCCAGCATTTT.

The gene calls are TRBV28 and TRBJ1-5, with a weak D call TRBD1 (5 bases). The CDR3 totals 14 residues. V was trimmed by 7 bases and J by 1 base, leaving 11 bases between them. The germline CDR1 and CDR2 sequences are MDHEN and SYDVKM. CDR3 in amino acids: CASILGPSNQPQHF. DNA for the CDR3: TGTGCCAGCATCTTGGGACCGAGCAATCAGCCCCAGCATTTT.

The chain has TRBV4-2 and TRBJ2-7; 8 positions match TRBD2. The CDR3 covers 16 residues. The germline CDR1 and CDR2 sequences are LGHNA and YNFKEQ. J was trimmed by 2 bases and V by 0 bases; bases with no gene match: 6. CDR3 in amino acids: CASSQEAGSGTYEQYF. CDR3 in DNA: TGTGCCAGCAGCCAAGAGGCCGGTAGCGGGACCTACGAGCAGTACTTC.

V usage is TRBV6-2 or TRBV6-3 and J usage is TRBJ2-1; 7 bases align to TRBD2. This CDR3 comprises 15 residues. With V trimmed by 5 bases and J by 4 bases, 8 bases remained unmatched. Germline V gene data show CDR1 as MNHEY and CDR2 as SVGEGT. This CDR3 reads CASSGLDGRYNEQFF. In nucleotides, the CDR3 is TGTGCCAGCAGTGGACTAGATGGTCGGTACAATGAGCAGTTCTTC.

For the CDR3, the DNA is TGCAGTGCCGACAACAGACAAGAGACCCAGTACTTC. Protein: CSADNRQETQYF. The chain is built from TRBV20-1 and TRBJ2-5; D unresolved. V shed 6 bases and J shed 2 bases, with 10 bases lying between them. CDR3 size: 12 residues. CDR1 and CDR2 (germline): DFQATT, SNEGSKA (reference sequence).

In its sample, this clonotype was seen once. The V gene is TRBV5-1, the J gene TRBJ2-7; 8 bases are shared with TRBD1. Losses at the gene ends were 4 bases for V and 6 bases for J; bases not matched to a gene: 3. The germline CDR1 and CDR2 sequences are SGHRS and YFSETQ. CDR3 length: 12 residues. Here the CDR3 reads CASSGTGPEQYF. The CDR3 region has the DNA TGCGCCAGCAGCGGGACAGGTCCCGAGCAGTACTTC.

This clonotype was observed a handful of times. The CDR3 bases are TGTGCCAGCAGCCCTACAGGAACACGGGAAAAACTGTTTTTT. Amino acid sequence: CASSPTGTREKLFF. The chain combines TRBV7-9 with TRBJ1-4, with D perhaps matching TRBD1 (5 bases). Germline CDR1 reads SEHNR; CDR2 reads FQNEAQ (reference sequence). This CDR3 region has 14 residues. Trimming cost V 5 bases and J 8 bases, with 15 bases left between them.

The chain is built from TRBV20-1 and TRBJ2-7; D may be TRBD2 (5 bases). Trimming took off 1 base at V and 0 bases at J, with 10 bases between the two ends. CDR1 and CDR2 from the germline V gene are DFQATT and SNEGSKA (reference sequence). This CDR3 region has 14 residues. The CDR3 sequence: CSARGGYASYEQYF. For the CDR3, the DNA is TGCAGTGCTAGAGGAGGGTACGCCTCCTACGAGCAGTACTTC.

Remarks on this clonotype: A much larger clone lies a single base off, so this may be a read error. This chain connects TRBV7-2 to TRBJ1-2; no clear D. CDR3 length equals 12 residues. Germline lookup yields CDR1 SGHTA and CDR2 FQGNSA. CDR3 bases: TGTGTCAGCAGGCCGGGGAGCTATGGCTACACCTTC. Its translation is CVSRPGSYGYTF.

This clonotype was seen just once. Possible read error: a much larger clone is one base away. The chain couples TRBV7-9 to TRBJ1-1, with 7 bases that match TRBD1. The CDR3 consists of 18 residues. The germline V gene encodes CDR1 SEHNR and CDR2 FQNEAQ (reference sequence). The DNA for the CDR3 is TGTGCCAGCTGCTTAAACGGGGAAATAACAGGGGTCAAGACTGAAGCTTTCTTT. Translating gives CASCLNGEITGVKTEAFF.

This clonotype appeared a few times. CDR3 nucleotide sequence: TGTGCCAGCAGCTTAGTAGGGACAGGGGGCATGAACACTGAAGCTTTCTTT. Amino acid sequence: CASSLVGTGGMNTEAFF. V usage is TRBV7-8 and J usage is TRBJ1-1; 12 bases are shared with TRBD1. The V segment lost 1 base and the J segment 0 bases; nucleotides outside the gene matches: 3. The germline V gene encodes CDR1 SGHVS and CDR2 FQNEAQ. The CDR3 has 17 amino acids.

The chain employs TRBV12-3 or TRBV12-4 and TRBJ2-7, with TRBD1 as a possible D gene (5 bases). The CDR3 has 18 amino acids. V gave up 2 bases and J gave up 3 bases, with 23 bases separating them. The CDR3 nucleotides read TGTGCCAGCAGTTTATGGGGTCGAGCGACAGCCCGATTCTACGAGCAGTACTTC. Translating it yields CASSLWGRATARFYEQYF.

This clonotype was seen repeatedly, ten times or more. The chain has TRBV19 and TRBJ2-3, with D tentatively TRBD1 (6 bases). The CDR3 is 14 residues long. Trimming cost V 5 bases and J 3 bases, with 12 bases left between them. Looked up from germline, CDR1 is LNHDA and CDR2 is SQIVND (reference sequence). The CDR3 DNA follows: TGTGCCAGTAGTCCGCCGGACAGAACAGATACGCAGTATTTT. It codes for CASSPPDRTDTQYF.

This chain joins TRBV7-6 and TRBJ2-5, with D maybe TRBD2 (6 bases). This CDR3 contains 14 residues. Trimming took off 4 bases at V and 1 base at J, with 10 bases between the two ends. Germline loops: CDR1 SGHVS, CDR2 FNYEAQ. This CDR3 is CASSSRTTQETQYF. The CDR3 nucleotides read TGTGCCAGCAGCTCCCGGACTACCCAAGAGACCCAGTACTTC.

The chain has TRBV12-3 or TRBV12-4 and TRBJ2-4, with D possibly TRBD2 on 5 matching bases. CDR3 length equals 11 residues. The V gene lost 10 bases and the J gene lost 9 bases, with 13 bases spanning the gap. Here the CDR3 DNA reads TGTGCCAACCTAGCCGCTGGCATTCAGTACTTC. The encoded protein is CANLAAGIQYF.

This chain connects TRBV6-5 to TRBJ2-1; weak D call: TRBD2 (6 bases). The CDR3 spans 15 residues. V was cut by 6 bases and J by 6 bases, with 18 bases left in between. Germline values: CDR1 MNHEY, CDR2 SVGAGI. CDR3 sequence (DNA): TGTGCCAGCAGCCTCGGGGAGCGGGCAACCAATGAGCAGTTCTTC. Translating it yields CASSLGERATNEQFF.

The CDR3 DNA is TGTGCCAGCAGCCAGGGACAGGGGAGCTCCTATAATTCACCCCTCCACTTT. Encoded protein: CASSQGQGSSYNSPLHF. The V and J genes are TRBV5-4 and TRBJ1-6; 10 nucleotides line up with TRBD1. The CDR3 is made up of 17 amino acids. From germline, CDR1 is SGHNT and CDR2 YYREEE (reference sequence). V was pared by 4 bases and J by 0 bases, with 4 bases of the junction left unmatched.